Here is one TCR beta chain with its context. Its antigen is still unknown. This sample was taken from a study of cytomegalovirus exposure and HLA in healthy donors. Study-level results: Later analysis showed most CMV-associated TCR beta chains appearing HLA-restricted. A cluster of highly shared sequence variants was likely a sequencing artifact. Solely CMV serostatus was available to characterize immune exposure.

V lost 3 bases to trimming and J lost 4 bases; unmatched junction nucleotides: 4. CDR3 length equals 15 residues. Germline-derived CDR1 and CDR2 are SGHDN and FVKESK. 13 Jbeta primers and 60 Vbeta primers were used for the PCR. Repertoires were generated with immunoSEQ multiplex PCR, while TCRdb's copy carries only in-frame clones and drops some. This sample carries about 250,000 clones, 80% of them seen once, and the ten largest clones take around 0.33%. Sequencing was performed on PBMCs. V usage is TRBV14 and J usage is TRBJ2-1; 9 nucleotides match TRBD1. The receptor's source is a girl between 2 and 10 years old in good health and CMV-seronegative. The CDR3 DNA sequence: TGTGCCAGCAGCCACCGGGACAGGGTTTACAATGAGCAGTTCTTC. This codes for CASSHRDRVYNEQFF. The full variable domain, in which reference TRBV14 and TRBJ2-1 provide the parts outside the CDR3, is EAGVTQFPSHSVIEKGQTVTLRCDPISGHDNLYWYRRVMGKEIKFLLHFVKESKQDESGMPNNRFLAERTGGTYSTLKVQPAELEDSGVYFCASSHRDRVYNEQFFGPGTRLTVL.